This is a list of T cell receptor beta chains from one sample in a study of cytomegalovirus exposure and HLA in healthy donors. TCRdb's copy holds only in-frame clones and misses some; the assay was immunoSEQ multiplex PCR. This sample's clone table lists 60,000 to 85,000 clones. The sample was PBMCs. The source of these receptors is a middle-aged man in good health and CMV-seropositive. CDR3s include the opening cysteine and the closing phenylalanine or tryptophan. Fields, in order: D gene, V gene, J gene, CDR3 protein, CDR3 DNA. D genes are given only for firm matches.

-	TRBV7-2	TRBJ2-7	CASSPPATREQYF	TGTGCCAGCAGCCCTCCCGCAACCAGGGAGCAGTACTTC
TRBD1	TRBV19	TRBJ1-5	CASSDPDRGSEPQHF	TGTGCCAGTAGTGACCCGGACAGGGGCTCGGAGCCCCAGCATTTT
-	TRBV5-6	TRBJ2-5	CASSFPTDEETQYF	TGTGCCAGCAGCTTCCCGACAGACGAAGAGACCCAGTACTTC
-	TRBV6-1	TRBJ1-2	CASSEASSRENGYTF	TGTGCCAGCAGTGAAGCGAGTTCGAGGGAAAACGGCTACACCTTC
-	TRBV5-1	TRBJ2-5	CASTRGINQETQYF	TGCGCCAGCACCCGAGGCATCAACCAAGAGACCCAGTACTTC
TRBD1	TRBV5-1	TRBJ2-5	CASSSGPGGSETQYF	TGCGCCAGCAGCTCTGGGCCAGGGGGTTCGGAGACCCAGTACTTC
-	TRBV10-2	TRBJ1-1	CASSESNRPNTEAFF	TGCGCCAGCAGTGAGTCGAACAGACCGAACACTGAAGCTTTCTTT
-	TRBV19	TRBJ2-1	CASSILVLRGSYNEQFF	TGTGCCAGTAGTATTTTGGTTCTCAGGGGCTCCTACAATGAGCAGTTCTTC
TRBD2	TRBV5-6	TRBJ2-3	CASSTRGTRMDTQYF	TGTGCCAGCAGCACGAGGGGGACTAGGATGGATACGCAGTATTTT
TRBD2	TRBV4-2	TRBJ2-5	CASSEPGLAGQETQYF	TGTGCCAGCAGCGAACCGGGACTAGCGGGCCAAGAGACCCAGTACTTC
TRBD1	TRBV7-2	TRBJ1-2	CASSLQGGGYTF	TGTGCCAGCAGCTTACAGGGGGGTGGCTACACCTTC
TRBD2	TRBV4-2	TRBJ2-1	CASSQEAGGRNEQFF	TGTGCCAGCAGCCAAGAAGCGGGGGGAAGAAATGAGCAGTTCTTC
-	TRBV18	TRBJ1-1	CASSPRRGGTEAFF	TGTGCCAGCTCACCAAGGAGGGGTGGGACTGAAGCTTTCTTT
TRBD2	TRBV28	TRBJ2-6	CASSSREDGTGANVLTF	TGTGCCAGCAGTTCACGGGAGGATGGGACTGGGGCCAACGTCCTGACTTTC
-	TRBV7-6	TRBJ2-1	CASSFEGENEQFF	TGTGCCAGCAGCTTCGAGGGGGAAAATGAGCAGTTCTTC
-	TRBV29-1	TRBJ1-4	CSANRRGRGEKLFF	TGCAGCGCCAACCGGCGGGGTAGAGGTGAAAAACTGTTTTTT
-	TRBV6-4	TRBJ2-1	CASSDGRGMNEQFF	TGTGCCAGCAGTGACGGGCGGGGCATGAATGAGCAGTTCTTC
TRBD2	TRBV18	TRBJ2-7	CASSRSGSSGTYEQYF	TGTGCCAGCTCACGATCCGGGTCTAGCGGGACCTACGAGCAGTACTTC
-	TRBV10-1	TRBJ2-2	CASSEDAGFTGELFF	TGCGCCAGCAGTGAGGATGCAGGATTCACCGGGGAGCTGTTTTTT
-	TRBV2	TRBJ1-5	CASSGTAYSNQPQHF	TGTGCCAGCAGTGGGACAGCGTATAGCAATCAGCCCCAGCATTTT
TRBD2	TRBV7-2	TRBJ2-3	CASSFGGRTDTQYF	TGTGCCAGCAGCTTCGGGGGGAGGACAGATACGCAGTATTTT
-	TRBV6-5	TRBJ1-1	CASSQTTPLNTEAFF	TGTGCCAGCAGTCAAACAACACCTTTGAACACTGAAGCTTTCTTT